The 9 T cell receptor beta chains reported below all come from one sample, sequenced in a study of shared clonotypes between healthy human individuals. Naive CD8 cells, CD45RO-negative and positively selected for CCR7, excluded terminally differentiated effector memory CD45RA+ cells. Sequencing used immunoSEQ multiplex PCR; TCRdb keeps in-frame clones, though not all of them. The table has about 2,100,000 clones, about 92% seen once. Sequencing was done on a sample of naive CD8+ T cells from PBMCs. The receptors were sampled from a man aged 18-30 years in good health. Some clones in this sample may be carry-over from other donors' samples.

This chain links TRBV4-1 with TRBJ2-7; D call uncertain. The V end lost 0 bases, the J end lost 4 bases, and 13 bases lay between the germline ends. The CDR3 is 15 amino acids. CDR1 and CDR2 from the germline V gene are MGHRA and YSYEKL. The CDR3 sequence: CASSQDRWPGYEQYF. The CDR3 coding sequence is TGCGCCAGCAGCCAAGATCGGTGGCCCGGTTACGAGCAGTACTTC.

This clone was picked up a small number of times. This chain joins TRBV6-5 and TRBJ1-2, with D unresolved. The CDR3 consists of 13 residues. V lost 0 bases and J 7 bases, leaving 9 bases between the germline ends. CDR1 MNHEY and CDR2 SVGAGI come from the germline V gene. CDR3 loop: CASSYSRSGGYTF. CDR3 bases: TGTGCCAGCAGTTACTCGAGGTCGGGTGGCTACACCTTC.

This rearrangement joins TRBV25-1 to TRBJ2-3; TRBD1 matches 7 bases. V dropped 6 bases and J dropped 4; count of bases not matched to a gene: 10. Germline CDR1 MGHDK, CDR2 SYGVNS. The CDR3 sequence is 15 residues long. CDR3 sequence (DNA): TGTGCCAGCAGCTCGACAGGGCTTGGGGCAGATACGCAGTATTTT. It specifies CASSSTGLGADTQYF.

The CDR3 here is CASSSSAPVMNTEAFF. CDR3 nucleotides: TGTGCCAGCAGCTCCTCCGCGCCAGTGATGAACACTGAAGCTTTCTTT. The V and J genes are TRBV7-3 and TRBJ1-1; D is unclear. CDR1 and CDR2 (germline): SGHTA, FQGTGA. There are 16 residues in the CDR3. The V gene lost 4 bases and the J gene lost 0 bases, with 15 bases spanning the gap.

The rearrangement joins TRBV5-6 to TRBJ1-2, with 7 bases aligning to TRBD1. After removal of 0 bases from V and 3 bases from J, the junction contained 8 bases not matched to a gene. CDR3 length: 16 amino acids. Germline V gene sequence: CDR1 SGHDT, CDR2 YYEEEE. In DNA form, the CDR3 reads TGTGCCAGCAGCTTGGAGACAGGGCGATATTACTATGGCTACACCTTC. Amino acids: CASSLETGRYYYGYTF.

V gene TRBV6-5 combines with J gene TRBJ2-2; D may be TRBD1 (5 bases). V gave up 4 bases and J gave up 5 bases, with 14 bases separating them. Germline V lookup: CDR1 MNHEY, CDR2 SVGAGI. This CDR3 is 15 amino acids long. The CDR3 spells CASSSTYSGTGELFF. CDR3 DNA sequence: TGTGCCAGCAGTTCCACCTATTCAGGGACCGGGGAGCTGTTTTTT.

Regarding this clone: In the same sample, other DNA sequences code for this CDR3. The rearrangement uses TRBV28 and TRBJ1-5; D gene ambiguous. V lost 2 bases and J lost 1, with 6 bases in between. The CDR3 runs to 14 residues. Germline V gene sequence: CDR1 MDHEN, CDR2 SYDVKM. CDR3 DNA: TGTGCCAGCAGTTTACGGGGAAGCAATCAGCCCCAGCATTTT. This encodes CASSLRGSNQPQHF.

CDR3 nucleotide sequence: TGTGCCAGCAGCCGTTTGGCAGGAAACACCATATATTTT. It encodes CASSRLAGNTIYF. The chain combines TRBV9 with TRBJ1-3; no clear D gene. Germline CDR1 reads SGDLS; CDR2 reads YYNGEE. The CDR3 is 13 amino acids. V dropped 4 bases and J dropped 4 bases, with 9 bases sitting between them.

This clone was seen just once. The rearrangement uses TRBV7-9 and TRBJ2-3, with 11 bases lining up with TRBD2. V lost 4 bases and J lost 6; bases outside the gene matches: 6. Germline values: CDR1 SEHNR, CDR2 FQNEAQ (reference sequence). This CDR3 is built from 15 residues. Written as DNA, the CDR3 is TGTGCCAGCAGCTCGGGACTAGCGGTTTGGGATACGCAGTATTTT. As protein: CASSSGLAVWDTQYF. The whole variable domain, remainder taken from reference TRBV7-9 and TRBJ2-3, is DTGVSQNPRHKITKRGQNVTFRCDPISEHNRLYWYRQTLGQGPEFLTYFQNEAQLEKSRLLSDRFSAERPKGSFSTLEIQRTEQGDSAMYLCASSSGLAVWDTQYFGPGTRLTVL.